A selection of T cell receptor beta chains follows, all from one sample in a study of blood T cell repertoires in COVID-19. Generated by immunoSEQ multiplex PCR, the TCRdb table keeps only in-frame clones and is missing some. Of fewer than 80,000 clones in the sample, around 90% were seen once. Sequencing was performed on peripheral blood. The origin of the receptors is a human donor in a cohort sampled during active COVID-19. Each CDR3 is given with its conserved first and last residue. The D gene is left open where the match is weak. Rows give clone size only sometimes, using once, few, many, or a class for an expanded clone.

TRBJ2-4 TRBD1 TRBV7-9 NA CASSWDSAKNIQYF TGTGCCAGCAGTTGGGACAGTGCGAAAAACATTCAGTACTTC
TRBJ1-1 NA TRBV9 NA CASSVGAGGRNTEAFF TGTGCCAGCAGCGTAGGAGCCGGGGGGCGGAACACTGAAGCTTTCTTT
TRBJ2-3 TRBD1 TRBV5-1 NA CASSDRLDRPRQGTDTQYF TGCGCCAGCAGCGACCGACTAGACCGGCCGCGACAGGGGACAGATACGCAGTATTTT
TRBJ2-5 NA TRBV27 NA CASSLRPGHTQETQYF TGTGCCAGCAGTTTACGCCCGGGACACACACAAGAGACCCAGTACTTC
TRBJ2-7 TRBD2 TRBV27 NA CASSSHGGAYEQYF TGTGCCAGCAGTTCCCACGGGGGGGCCTACGAGCAGTACTTC
TRBJ2-3 NA TRBV6-4 NA CASSDLAVTDTQYF TGTGCCAGCAGTGACTTAGCGGTCACAGATACGCAGTATTTT
TRBJ1-2 TRBD1 TRBV9 NA CASSARDSARGNYGYTF TGTGCCAGCAGCGCCCGGGACAGCGCACGAGGGAACTATGGCTACACCTTC
TRBJ2-7 NA TRBV7-2 NA CASTQGLGWYEQYF TGTGCCAGCACCCAGGGCCTCGGTTGGTACGAGCAGTACTTC
TRBJ1-6 NA TRBV19 NA CASSLYPNSPLHF TGTGCCAGTAGTCTATACCCGAATTCACCCCTCCACTTT
TRBJ1-1 NA TRBV12-3/TRBV12-4 NA CASSLVSGFEAFF TGTGCCAGCAGTTTGGTGTCAGGGTTTGAAGCTTTCTTT
TRBJ1-2 NA TRBV12-3/TRBV12-4 NA CASSPRAGGYTF TGTGCCAGCAGCCCGCGTGCGGGGGGCTACACCTTC
TRBJ1-6 NA TRBV27 NA CASSSSPDRLSPLHF TGTGCCAGCAGTTCATCACCGGACAGACTTTCACCCCTCCACTTT
TRBJ1-1 TRBD1 TRBV4-2 NA CASSRLRRRKGAGTEVSNTEAFF TGTGCCAGCAGCCGCCTAAGGCGGAGGAAGGGGGCCGGGACGGAAGTTTCGAACACTGAAGCTTTCTTT
TRBJ1-2 NA TRBV7-2 NA CASSLAGPGDGGYTF TGTGCCAGCAGCTTAGCCGGGCCAGGGGATGGGGGCTACACCTTC
TRBJ1-2 NA TRBV6-5 NA CASSYSGGRSGYTF TGTGCCAGCAGTTACTCGGGGGGACGGTCAGGCTACACCTTC
TRBJ2-7 TRBD2 TRBV6-1 NA CASSEVGSGGYEQYF TGTGCCAGCAGTGAAGTGGGTAGCGGGGGCTACGAGCAGTACTTC
TRBJ2-1 NA TRBV7-2 NA CASSLEVRGNEQFF TGTGCCAGCAGCTTAGAGGTCCGGGGCAATGAGCAGTTCTTC
TRBJ1-5 NA TRBV7-2 NA CASSFLATNQPQHF TGTGCCAGCAGCTTTTTGGCCACCAATCAGCCCCAGCATTTT
TRBJ2-2 TRBD1 TRBV5-1 NA CASSLVVQGAAGELFF TGCGCCAGCAGCTTGGTGGTCCAGGGGGCGGCCGGGGAGCTGTTTTTT
TRBJ2-5 TRBD2 TRBV5-6 NA CASSLVGSGGQTQYF TGTGCCAGCAGCTTGGTGGGTAGCGGGGGCCAGACCCAGTACTTC
TRBJ2-5 NA TRBV5-1 NA CASSLSGPPETQYF TGCGCCAGCAGCTTGAGTGGGCCTCCGGAGACCCAGTACTTC
TRBJ1-2 NA TRBV18 NA CASSPSTVSQRDGYTF TGTGCCAGCTCACCTTCGACCGTATCTCAGCGTGATGGCTACACCTTC
TRBJ1-2 NA TRBV5-6 NA CASSFGLGAEGDYGYTF TGTGCCAGCAGCTTTGGGCTGGGGGCCGAAGGGGACTATGGCTACACCTTC
TRBJ2-2 TRBD1 TRBV4-3 NA CASSQGLTGGAGELFF TGCGCCAGCAGCCAAGGGTTGACAGGGGGGGCCGGGGAGCTGTTTTTT
TRBJ1-1 NA TRBV6-2/TRBV6-3 NA CASSPGRVVNTEAFF TGTGCCAGCAGCCCAGGGAGGGTGGTGAACACTGAAGCTTTCTTT
TRBJ1-5 NA TRBV14 NA CASSQDQDQPQHF TGTGCCAGCAGCCAAGACCAGGATCAGCCCCAGCATTTT
TRBJ2-3 TRBD2 TRBV6-5 NA CASRLAASTDTQYF TGTGCCAGCAGACTAGCGGCTAGCACAGATACGCAGTATTTT
TRBJ2-6 NA TRBV11-2 NA CASSLTQSSGANVLTF TGTGCCAGCAGCTTAACGCAGTCTTCTGGGGCCAACGTCCTGACTTTC
TRBJ1-5 NA TRBV15 NA CATSRATASNQPQHF TGTGCCACCAGCAGAGCGACAGCTAGCAATCAGCCCCAGCATTTT
TRBJ2-5 NA TRBV11-2 NA CASSPGVGGRETQYF TGTGCCAGCAGCCCCGGGGTGGGGGGGCGAGAGACCCAGTACTTC
TRBJ2-5 TRBD2 TRBV15 NA CATSWRREGTQYF TGTGCCACCAGCTGGCGACGGGAGGGGACCCAGTACTTC
TRBJ2-7 TRBD1 TRBV11-2 NA CASSYTRDRAYEQYF TGTGCCAGCAGCTACACCCGGGACAGGGCCTACGAGCAGTACTTC
TRBJ2-1 NA TRBV5-4 NA CASSFDRNNEQFF TGTGCCAGCAGCTTCGACAGAAACAATGAGCAGTTCTTC
TRBJ1-2 NA TRBV20-1 NA CSASDRGSKPYKTF TGCAGTGCTAGTGATAGAGGATCTAAACCCTATAAGACCTTC
TRBJ1-1 NA TRBV3-1/TRBV3-2 NA CASSHGAEAFF TGTGCCAGCAGCCACGGTGCTGAAGCTTTCTTT
TRBJ2-7 TRBD1 TRBV30 few CAWSGTRQGLQYF TGTGCCTGGAGCGGTACCCGACAGGGATTGCAGTACTTC
TRBJ2-7 NA TRBV19 NA CASRTEYEQYF TGTGCCAGTCGGACAGAATACGAGCAGTACTTC